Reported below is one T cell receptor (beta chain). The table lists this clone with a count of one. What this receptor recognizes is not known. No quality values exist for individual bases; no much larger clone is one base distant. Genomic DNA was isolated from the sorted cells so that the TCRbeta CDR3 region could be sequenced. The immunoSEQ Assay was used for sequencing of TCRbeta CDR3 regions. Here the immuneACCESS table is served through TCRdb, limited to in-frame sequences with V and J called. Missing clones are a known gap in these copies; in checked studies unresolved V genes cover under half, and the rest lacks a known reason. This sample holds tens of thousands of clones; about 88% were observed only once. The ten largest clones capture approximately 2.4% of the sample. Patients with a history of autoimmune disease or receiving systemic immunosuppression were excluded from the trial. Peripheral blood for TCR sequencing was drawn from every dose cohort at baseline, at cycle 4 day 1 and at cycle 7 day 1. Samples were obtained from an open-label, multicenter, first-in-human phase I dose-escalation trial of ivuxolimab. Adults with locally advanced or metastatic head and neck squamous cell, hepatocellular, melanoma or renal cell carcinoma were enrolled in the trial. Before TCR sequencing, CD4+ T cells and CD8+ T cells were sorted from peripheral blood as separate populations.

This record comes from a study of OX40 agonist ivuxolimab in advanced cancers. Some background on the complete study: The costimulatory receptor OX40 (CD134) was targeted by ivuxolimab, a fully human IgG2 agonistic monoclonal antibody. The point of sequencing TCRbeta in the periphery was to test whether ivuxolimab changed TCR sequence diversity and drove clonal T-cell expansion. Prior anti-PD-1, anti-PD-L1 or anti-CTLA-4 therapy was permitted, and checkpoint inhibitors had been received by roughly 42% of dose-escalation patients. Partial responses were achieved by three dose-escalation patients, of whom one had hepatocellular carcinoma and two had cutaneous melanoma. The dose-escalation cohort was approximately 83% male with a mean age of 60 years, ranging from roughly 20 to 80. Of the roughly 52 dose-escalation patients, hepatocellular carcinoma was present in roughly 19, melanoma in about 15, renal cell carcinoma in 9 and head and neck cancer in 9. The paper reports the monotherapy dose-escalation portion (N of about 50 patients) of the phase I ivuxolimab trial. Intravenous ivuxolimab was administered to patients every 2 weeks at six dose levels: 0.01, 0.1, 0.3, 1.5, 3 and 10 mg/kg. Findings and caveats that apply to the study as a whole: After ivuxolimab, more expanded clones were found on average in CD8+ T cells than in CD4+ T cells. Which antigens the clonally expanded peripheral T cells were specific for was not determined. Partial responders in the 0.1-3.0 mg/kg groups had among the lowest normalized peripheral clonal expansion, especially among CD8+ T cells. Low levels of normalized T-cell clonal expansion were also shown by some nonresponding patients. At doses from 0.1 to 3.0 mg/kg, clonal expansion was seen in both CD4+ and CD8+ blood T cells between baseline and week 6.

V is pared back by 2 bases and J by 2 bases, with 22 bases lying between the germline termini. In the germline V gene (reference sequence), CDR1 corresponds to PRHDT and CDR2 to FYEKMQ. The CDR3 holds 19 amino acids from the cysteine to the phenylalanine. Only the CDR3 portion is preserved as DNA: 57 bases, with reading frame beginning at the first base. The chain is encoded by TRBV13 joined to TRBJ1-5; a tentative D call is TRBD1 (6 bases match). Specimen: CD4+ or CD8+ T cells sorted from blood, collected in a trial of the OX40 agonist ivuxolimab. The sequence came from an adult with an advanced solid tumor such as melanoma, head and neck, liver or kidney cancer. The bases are TGTGCCAGCAGCTTAAATTCCCGGGGGCGATCTGAGGGCAATCAGCCCCAGCATTTT. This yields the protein CASSLNSRGRSEGNQPQHF.